The 18 T cell receptor beta chains given below trace back to one sample, sequenced in a study of cytomegalovirus exposure and HLA in healthy donors. The PCR employed 60 Vbeta primers together with 13 Jbeta primers. Method: immunoSEQ multiplex PCR; TCRdb's copy keeps in-frame clones and lacks some. The sample contains about 130,000 clones, 81% of which appear only once. The sequencing input was PBMCs. The receptors shown here come from a man aged 18 to 29 in good health and CMV-seronegative.

The V gene is TRBV30, the J gene TRBJ2-7; the match to TRBD2 covers 7 bases. CDR3 length: 14 amino acids. CDR1 is GTSNPN and CDR2 is SVGIG in the germline V gene (reference sequence). V gave up 3 bases and J gave up 4 bases; unmatched junction bases: 9. CDR3 DNA: TGTGCCTGGAGGGGGGGGGAATCGCTGTACGAGCAGTACTTC. This translates into CAWRGGESLYEQYF. The full variable domain, in which reference TRBV30 and TRBJ2-7 provide the parts outside the CDR3, is SQTIHQWPATLVQPVGSPLSLECTVEGTSNPNLYWYRQAAGRGLQLLFYSVGIGQISSEVPQNLSASRPQDRQFILSSKKLLLSDSGFYLCAWRGGESLYEQYFGPGTRLTVT.

This chain joins TRBV14 and TRBJ1-2; 8 nucleotides align to TRBD1. The germline CDR1 and CDR2 sequences are SGHDN and FVKESK. Trimming took 4 bases from V and 7 from J; bases not matched to a gene: 5. The CDR3 extends over 13 amino acids. This CDR3 is CASSLDREVGYTF. The CDR3 DNA reads as TGTGCCAGCAGCCTGGACAGGGAGGTTGGCTACACCTTC. The full variable domain, its missing parts supplied by reference TRBV14 and TRBJ1-2, is EAGVTQFPSHSVIEKGQTVTLRCDPISGHDNLYWYRRVMGKEIKFLLHFVKESKQDESGMPNNRFLAERTGGTYSTLKVQPAELEDSGVYFCASSLDREVGYTFGSGTRLTVV.

The rearrangement joins TRBV5-1 to TRBJ2-2; D not resolved. CDR3 length: 12 residues. CDR1 is SGHRS, CDR2 YFSETQ, per germline. Trimming left V 7 bases short and J 3 bases short, with 7 bases between. CDR3 loop: CASPRDTGELFF. CDR3 nucleotide sequence: TGCGCCAGCCCCCGCGACACCGGGGAGCTGTTTTTT.

The rearrangement uses TRBV18 and TRBJ2-2; 7 bases are a match to TRBD1. V lost 0 bases to trimming and J lost 0 bases; unmatched junction nucleotides: 4. Germline assignment: CDR1 KGHSH and CDR2 LQKENI. This CDR3 has 17 residues. The CDR3 region has the DNA TGTGCCAGCTCACCACCGAAGGGGGCTTCGAACACCGGGGAGCTGTTTTTT. Amino acid sequence: CASSPPKGASNTGELFF.

This clone was detected only a few times. The chain links TRBV7-8 to TRBJ2-7, with TRBD1 as a possible D gene (5 bases). Trimming removed 5 bases from V and 4 bases from J, with 9 bases in between. CDR1 and CDR2 (germline): SGHVS, FQNEAQ. The CDR3 has 12 amino acids. CDR3 DNA sequence: TGTGCCAGCAGCCCCAAGGGGTACGAGCAGTACTTC. Amino acids: CASSPKGYEQYF.

The J gene is TRBJ1-1, the V gene TRBV10-3, with TRBD1 identical over 7 bases. This CDR3 region has 14 residues. With V trimmed by 10 bases and J by 4 bases, 12 bases remained unmatched. Germline-derived CDR1 and CDR2 are ENHRY and SYGVKD. As DNA, the CDR3 is TGTGCCACCTTATCAACAGGGGTTCCCACTGAAGCTTTCTTT. The encoded protein is CATLSTGVPTEAFF.

The J gene is TRBJ1-1, the V gene TRBV7-9; D gene uncertain. Germline loops: CDR1 SEHNR, CDR2 FQNEAQ (reference sequence). This CDR3 has 16 residues. The ends were cut back, 2 bases at V and 3 bases at J, with 16 bases in the middle. The CDR3 loop reads CASSLRVGVGDTEAFF. The CDR3 DNA reads TGTGCCAGCAGCTTAAGGGTTGGGGTCGGGGACACTGAAGCTTTCTTT.

The chain has TRBV4-3 and TRBJ2-3, with unresolved D. Germline CDR1 and CDR2: LGHNA and YSLEER. The CDR3 extends over 13 amino acids. V was cut by 0 bases and J by 6 bases, with 7 bases left in between. CDR3 in amino acids: CASSQDYGDTQYF. CDR3 nucleotides: TGCGCCAGCAGCCAAGATTACGGGGATACGCAGTATTTT.

This sequence joins TRBV6-5 and TRBJ1-5; no clear D. V lost 0 bases and J 4 bases, leaving 4 bases between the germline ends. The germline gives CDR1 MNHEY, CDR2 SVGAGI. The CDR3 is 13 amino acids. The CDR3 reads CASSYSINQPQHF. CDR3 sequence (DNA): TGTGCCAGCAGTTACTCAATAAATCAGCCCCAGCATTTT.

The chain employs TRBV6-5 and TRBJ2-7; D is perhaps TRBD1 (6 bases). This CDR3 has 13 amino acids. Trimming took 8 bases from V and 9 from J, leaving 20 bases between them. Germline-derived CDR1 and CDR2 are MNHEY and SVGAGI. The CDR3 sequence is CASARDKEGWQYF. Here the CDR3 DNA reads TGTGCCAGCGCCCGGGACAAAGAAGGGTGGCAGTACTTC.

The rearrangement joins TRBV21-1 to TRBJ1-1; the table calls TRBD1, which could not be checked here. TRBV21-1 is flagged as a pseudogene. There are 16 residues in the CDR3. The CDR3 DNA reads as TGTGCCAGCAGCAAATTTTTGCCCAAGGGACAGGGTCGAGCTTTCTTT. Translating it yields CASSKFLPKGQGRAFF.

In regard to this clone: The sample has other DNA sequences that encode this CDR3 too. The chain employs TRBV7-2 and TRBJ1-5; 9 bases line up with TRBD1. Losses at the gene ends were 5 bases for V and 3 bases for J; bases not matched to a gene: 5. This CDR3 has 15 residues. Germline V lookup: CDR1 SGHTA, CDR2 FQGNSA. In DNA form, the CDR3 reads TGTGCCAGCAGCCTCGACAGGGGGAACAATCAGCCCCAGCATTTT. Protein sequence: CASSLDRGNNQPQHF.

This chain connects TRBV5-5 to TRBJ1-5, with D perhaps TRBD1 (6 bases). Trimming cost V 1 base and J 7 bases, with 9 bases left between them. Germline values: CDR1 SGHKS, CDR2 YYEKEE (reference sequence). CDR3 length: 13 residues. CDR3 nucleotide sequence: TGTGCCAGCAGCTTGCCAGGGGAGCAGCCCCAGCATTTT. Protein: CASSLPGEQPQHF.

CDR3 in amino acids: CASSFGVGTGELFF. The CDR3 nucleotides read TGTGCCAGCAGCTTTGGAGTCGGCACCGGGGAGCTGTTTTTT. V gene TRBV11-3 combines with J gene TRBJ2-2; D unresolved. Germline V lookup: CDR1 SGHNT, CDR2 YENEEA. CDR3 length equals 14 residues. V was cut by 3 bases and J by 4 bases, with 9 bases left in between.

The CDR3 nucleotides are TGTGCCAGCAGCCCAATGGGGGGGACTAATGAAAAACTGTTTTTT. Translation: CASSPMGGTNEKLFF. The chain has TRBV5-6 and TRBJ1-4; D might be TRBD1 (5 bases). Germline lookup yields CDR1 SGHDT and CDR2 YYEEEE. Trimming cost V 4 bases and J 2 bases, with 12 bases left between them. This CDR3 region has 15 residues. The variable domain in full, with the rest retrieved from reference TRBV5-6 and TRBJ1-4, is DAGVTQSPTHLIKTRGQQVTLRCSPKSGHDTVSWYQQALGQGPQFIFQYYEEEERQRGNFPDRFSGHQFPNYSSELNVNALLLGDSALYLCASSPMGGTNEKLFFGSGTQLSVL.

This chain connects TRBV5-1 to TRBJ1-2, with D possibly matching TRBD1 (6 bases). V was shortened by 0 bases and J by 0 bases, with 9 bases between the two germline ends. This CDR3 is built from 15 residues. CDR1 is SGHRS and CDR2 is YFSETQ in the germline V gene. The CDR3 DNA reads as TGCGCCAGCAGCTTGGAAGGACAGACTAACTATGGCTACACCTTC. This gives the protein CASSLEGQTNYGYTF.

The chain employs TRBV2 and TRBJ2-2; maybe TRBD2 (5 bases). Trimming cost V 9 bases and J 6 bases, with 11 bases left between them. Germline CDR1 is SNHLY and CDR2 is FYNNEI. This CDR3 has 12 residues. CDR3 loop: CARRTAAGELFF. CDR3 nucleotides: TGTGCCAGGAGAACAGCGGCCGGGGAGCTGTTTTTT.

In this sample, this clone turned up a few times. Other DNA sequences of this sample code for an identical CDR3. The genes are TRBV6-5 and TRBJ2-5, with 11 bases fitting TRBD1. V shed 1 base and J 2 bases; nucleotides not matched to a gene: 3. Germline V gene data show CDR1 as MNHEY and CDR2 as SVGAGI. This CDR3 has 16 amino acids. CDR3 sequence reads: CASSYFRDRGQETQYF. The DNA for the CDR3 is TGTGCCAGCAGTTACTTCAGGGACAGGGGGCAAGAGACCCAGTACTTC.